The present TCR beta chain was sequenced within a study of beta chain features in type 1 diabetes. General study results and limits: All four CD4+ subsets of Type 1 diabetes patients contained TCRB CDR3s that were moderately but significantly shorter. No resolution was reached here on whether HLA type influences TCRB rearrangement.

Concerning this clone itself: Antigen specificity is unknown.

The CDR3 is 15 amino acids. Germline V gene sequence: CDR1 LGHNA, CDR2 YSLEER. The V segment lost 1 base and the J segment 5 bases; nucleotides outside the gene matches: 6. cDNA synthesis used the whole RNA isolate, giving expressed TCRB sequences. Libraries were prepared by immunoSEQ multiplex PCR; TCRdb keeps only in-frame clonotypes and omits some of them. The sample has hundreds of thousands of clones, around 15% seen once. The clonotype comes from a man aged 18 to 35 with type 1 diabetes. This sequence joins TRBV4-3 and TRBJ1-2, with 8 positions matching TRBD1. Material for sequencing was naive CD4+ T cells from blood. In DNA form, the CDR3 reads TGCGCCAGCAGCCAAGTGGAGACAGGGGCATATGGCTACACCTTC. It encodes CASSQVETGAYGYTF.